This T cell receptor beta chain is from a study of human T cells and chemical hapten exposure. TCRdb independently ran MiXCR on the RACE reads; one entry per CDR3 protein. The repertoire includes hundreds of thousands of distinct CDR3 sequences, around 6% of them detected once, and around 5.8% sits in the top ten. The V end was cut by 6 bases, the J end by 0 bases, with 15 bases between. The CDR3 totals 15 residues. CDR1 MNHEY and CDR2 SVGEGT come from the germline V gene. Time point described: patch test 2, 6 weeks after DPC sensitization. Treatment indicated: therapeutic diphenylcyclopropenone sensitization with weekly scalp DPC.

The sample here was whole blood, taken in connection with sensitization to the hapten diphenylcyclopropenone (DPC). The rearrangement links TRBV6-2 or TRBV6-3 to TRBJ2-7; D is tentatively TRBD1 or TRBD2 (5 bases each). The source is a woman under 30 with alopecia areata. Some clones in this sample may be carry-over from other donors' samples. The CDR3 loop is CASSWDRLSSYEQYF. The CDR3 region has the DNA TGTGCCAGCAGCTGGGACCGCCTGAGCTCCTACGAGCAGTACTTC.